The 2 T cell receptor beta chains listed next were all sequenced from one sample in a study of CD8+CD57+ T cells in acquired aplastic anemia. Both TCR beta VDJ combination and CDR3 sequence profiling were carried out. Genomic DNA was the template for this profiling. TCRdb recomputed calls from the reads with MiXCR, one row per CDR3 protein. The profile shows more than 150,000 distinct CDR3 sequences, just under 50% of them singletons. Only patients with CD8+CD57+ cell expansion on flow cytometry were chosen for sequencing. Source material: sorted CD4+, CD8+, or CD8+CD57+ T cells (not recorded which) from PBMCs. The receptors derive from a human donor with aplastic anemia.

J is TRBJ1-6 and V is TRBV7-2; D is unresolved. Trimming pared 1 base from V and 5 bases from J, leaving 9 bases between. The CDR3 contains 15 residues. The V gene's germline CDR1 is SGHTA and CDR2 FQGNSA. CDR3 residues: CASSLVAHNNSPLHF. In DNA form, the CDR3 reads TGTGCCAGCAGCTTAGTAGCTCATAATAATTCACCCCTCCACTTT.

The chain is built from TRBV30 and TRBJ2-5, with D perhaps matching TRBD2 (6 bases). The CDR3 is 15 residues long. CDR1 is GTSNPN, CDR2 SVGIG, per germline (reference sequence). The V and J ends lost 0 bases and 5 bases respectively, with 16 bases between them. The CDR3 spells CAWSVRGLLQETQYF. DNA of the CDR3: TGTGCCTGGAGTGTACGGGGACTCCTGCAGGAGACCCAGTACTTC.